The 12 T cell receptor beta chains below were found in one sample sequenced in a study of blood T cell repertoires in COVID-19. Libraries were prepared by immunoSEQ multiplex PCR; TCRdb keeps only in-frame clonotypes and omits some of them. The sample includes about 98,000 clones, around 80% of them seen just once. The sample was peripheral blood. The source is a man between 60 and 70 years old with active or convalescent COVID-19.

V and J are TRBV24-1 and TRBJ2-1; 8 bases are a match to TRBD1. The J segment lost 4 bases and the V segment lost 7 bases, leaving 11 bases of the junction unmatched. Germline V gene data show CDR1 as KGHDR and CDR2 as SFDVKD. The length of the CDR3 is 16 residues. CDR3 DNA sequence: TGTGCCACCAGACTCTCCCCGGGACAGGCATACAATGAGCAGTTCTTC. Residues: CATRLSPGQAYNEQFF.

The rearrangement uses TRBV5-1 and TRBJ1-1; D unresolved. The length of the CDR3 is 14 residues. The germline V gene has CDR1 SGHRS and CDR2 YFSETQ. V shed 5 bases and J shed 5 bases, with 16 bases lying between them. The CDR3 coding sequence is TGCGCCAGCAGATTACAACTCCGCGGGACTGAAGCTTTCTTT. This sequence encodes CASRLQLRGTEAFF.

This chain uses TRBV25-1 with TRBJ2-1; 8 bases line up with TRBD1. The ends lost 2 bases at V and 4 bases at J; junction bases unmatched: 7. CDR1 is MGHDK and CDR2 is SYGVNS in the germline V gene. The CDR3 loop spans 16 amino acids. The CDR3 sequence is CASSERWTGYYNEQFF. For the CDR3, the DNA is TGTGCCAGCAGTGAAAGGTGGACAGGGTATTACAATGAGCAGTTCTTC.

This clone is a singleton in its sample. The chain is built from TRBV24-1 and TRBJ2-1, with 10 bases aligning to TRBD2. With V trimmed by 9 bases and J by 9 bases, 10 bases remained unmatched. Germline CDR1 is KGHDR and CDR2 is SFDVKD. The CDR3 is made up of 14 amino acids. This chain's CDR3 is CATQVTSGTGEQFF. CDR3 bases: TGTGCCACCCAGGTAACTAGCGGGACGGGTGAGCAGTTCTTC.

J is TRBJ1-5 and V is TRBV27; possible D gene TRBD1, 6 bases. The length of the CDR3 is 14 residues. The germline V gene has CDR1 MNHEY and CDR2 SMNVEV (reference sequence). The V and J ends lost 6 bases and 9 bases respectively, with 18 bases between them. CDR3 amino acids: CASRMRDTGLPQHF. CDR3 nucleotides: TGTGCCAGCAGGATGAGGGACACGGGTTTGCCCCAGCATTTT.

The CDR3 region has the DNA TGTGCCAGCAGCTTAGGACTAGCGGGGCTCTACGAGCAGTACGTC. Amino acids: CASSLGLAGLYEQYV. The chain has TRBV11-2 and TRBJ2-7; TRBD2 matches 11 bases. Per germline, CDR1 SGHAT and CDR2 FQNNGV. The CDR3 sequence is 15 residues long. Trimming took 1 base from V and 3 from J; bases not matched to a gene: 2.

The CDR3 here is CARSLTTSGVYNEQFF. Written as DNA, the CDR3 is TGTGCCAGAAGCCTCACGACTAGCGGTGTATATAATGAGCAGTTCTTC. This chain links TRBV7-5 with TRBJ2-1; the table's D call, TRBD2, has no DNA check behind it. TRBV7-5 is recorded as a pseudogene. This CDR3 is 16 amino acids long.

The gene calls are TRBV27 and TRBJ2-5, with 8 positions matching TRBD2. V gave up 5 bases and J gave up 1 base; unmatched junction bases: 9. Germline V gene lookup returns CDR1 MNHEY and CDR2 SMNVEV (reference sequence). This CDR3 has 16 residues. CDR3 in DNA: TGTGCCAGCAGTCCCCGGGGGGGACCACTCCAAGAGACCCAGTACTTC. Encoded protein: CASSPRGGPLQETQYF.

This clone was counted only a few times. The chain is built from TRBV28 and TRBJ1-6; D gene uncertain. Germline values: CDR1 MDHEN, CDR2 SYDVKM. The V and J ends lost 0 bases and 4 bases respectively, with 7 bases between them. The length of the CDR3 is 15 residues. The CDR3 bases are TGTGCCAGCAGTTTATGGAACAGTTATAATTCACCCCTCCACTTT. Its translation: CASSLWNSYNSPLHF. The entire variable domain, with the rest obtained from reference TRBV28 and TRBJ1-6, is as follows: DVKVTQSSRYLVKRTGEKVFLECVQDMDHENMFWYRQDPGLGLRLIYFSYDVKMKEKGDIPEGYSVSREKKERFSLILESASTNQTSMYLCASSLWNSYNSPLHFGNGTRLTVT.

V gene TRBV9 combines with J gene TRBJ2-5; D remains unclear. Germline CDR1 SGDLS, CDR2 YYNGEE. Trimming pared 0 bases from V and 2 bases from J, leaving 8 bases between. The CDR3 runs to 14 residues. The CDR3 protein is CASSVGSVQETQYF. CDR3 nucleotide sequence: TGTGCCAGCAGCGTAGGGAGCGTACAAGAGACCCAGTACTTC. Full variable domain (remainder filled in from reference TRBV9 and TRBJ2-5): DSGVTQTPKHLITATGQRVTLRCSPRSGDLSVYWYQQSLDQGLQFLIQYYNGEERAKGNILERFSAQQFPDLHSELNLSSLELGDSALYFCASSVGSVQETQYFGPGTRLLVL.

The J gene is TRBJ2-6, the V gene TRBV11-2, with a possible D match to TRBD1 (6 bases). The CDR3 runs to 15 residues. With 6 bases removed from V and 4 bases from J, the gap between germline ends came to 13 bases. Germline values: CDR1 SGHAT, CDR2 FQNNGV. Here the CDR3 reads CASSYRGTGANVLTF. In nucleotides, the CDR3 is TGTGCCAGCAGTTATAGGGGGACCGGGGCCAACGTCCTGACTTTC.

A word on this clone: Other nucleotide sequences from this sample produce the same CDR3. The chain couples TRBV11-3 to TRBJ2-7; TRBD1 agrees at 9 bases. The CDR3 is made up of 17 amino acids. J was trimmed by 4 bases and V by 1 base; bases with no gene match: 11. CDR1 and CDR2 (germline): SGHNT, YENEEA. CDR3 coding DNA: TGTGCCAGCAGCTTAGGAGTTGTTGGGACAGGGATGTACGAGCAGTACTTC. This sequence encodes CASSLGVVGTGMYEQYF.